The next 18 T cell receptor beta chains were all read from a single sample in a study of patients and donors after allogeneic stem cell transplantation. MiXCR was run by TCRdb on the RT-PCR reads, yielding one entry per CDR3 protein. This sample has 30,000 to 40,000 distinct CDR3 sequences, with roughly a third found just once. Sequenced sample: blood, either unsorted or a sorted T cell fraction (not recorded which). The receptor source for this set is a human donor who was either an allogeneic HSCT recipient or a stem cell or donor lymphocyte infusion donor (not recorded which). It is not recorded whose cells these are; they may come from a transplant donor.

This chain joins TRBV12-3 or TRBV12-4 and TRBJ1-1; D is possibly TRBD1 (6 bases). V was cut by 7 bases and J by 5 bases, with 11 bases left in between. The CDR3 is 12 residues long. CDR3 DNA: TGTGCCAGCACCGATCAGGGGACTGAAGCTTTCTTT. Residues: CASTDQGTEAFF.

This clonotype was counted only a few times. The chain is built from TRBV20-1 and TRBJ1-1; no firm D call. This CDR3 is 13 amino acids long. Trimming left V 3 bases short and J 3 bases short, with 11 bases between. CDR1 and CDR2 (germline): DFQATT, SNEGSKA (reference sequence). CDR3 DNA sequence: TGCAGTGCTAGTCCGGGTGGGGACACTGAAGCTTTCTTT. This encodes CSASPGGDTEAFF.

There are a few counts of this clonotype. The DNA of the CDR3 is TGTGCCAGCAGCTTAGAGGGACAGGGCCTCTTTAATCTCTACAATGAGCAGTTCTTC. Translating it yields CASSLEGQGLFNLYNEQFF. This rearrangement joins TRBV7-6 to TRBJ2-1, with 9 bases that match TRBD1. The CDR3 contains 19 residues. V lost 1 base and J lost 3; bases outside the gene matches: 13. In germline, CDR1 is SGHVS, CDR2 FNYEAQ. Based on the CDR3 plus reference TRBV7-6 and TRBJ2-1, the full variable domain is GAGVSQSPRYKVTKRGQDVALRCDPISGHVSLYWYRQALGQGPEFLTYFNYEAQQDKSGLPNDRFSAERPEGSISTLTIQRTEQRDSAMYRCASSLEGQGLFNLYNEQFFGPGTRLTVL.

The chain uses TRBV20-1 and TRBJ2-3, with D unclear. Germline assignment: CDR1 DFQATT and CDR2 SNEGSKA (reference sequence). The CDR3 length is 15 residues. The V end was cut by 6 bases, the J end by 0 bases, with 16 bases between. The CDR3 nucleotides are TGCAGTGCCTTATTCTTGCCACTTAGCACAGATACGCAGTATTTT. This encodes CSALFLPLSTDTQYF.

This clonotype was picked up a small number of times. V usage is TRBV12-3 or TRBV12-4 and J usage is TRBJ1-2; 9 bases line up with TRBD1. The CDR3 totals 15 residues. Trimming removed 5 bases from V and 4 bases from J; junction bases left unmatched: 8. The CDR3: CASSAQGQGTYGYTF. In DNA form, the CDR3 reads TGTGCCAGCAGTGCCCAGGGACAGGGTACCTATGGCTACACCTTC.

In this sample, this clonotype turned up a few times. The CDR3 protein is CASSSSGTGVSGNTIYF. CDR3 nucleotides: TGCGCCAGCAGCTCCTCCGGGACAGGCGTCTCTGGAAACACCATATATTTT. V usage is TRBV5-1 and J usage is TRBJ1-3, with 8 bases lining up with TRBD1. Trimming removed 3 bases from V and 0 bases from J; junction bases left unmatched: 8. This CDR3 has 17 residues. In germline, CDR1 is SGHRS, CDR2 YFSETQ.

This clonotype was recorded many times. The gene calls are TRBV12-3 or TRBV12-4 and TRBJ1-1; the D is unclear. The CDR3 contains 12 residues. V was cut by 3 bases and J by 3 bases, with 5 bases left in between. CDR3 bases: TGTGCCAGCAGTTTGAGGTACACTGAAGCTTTCTTT. Encoded protein: CASSLRYTEAFF.

In regard to this clonotype: The germline gene is not matched at one end of the junction; a read error may be the cause. The chain carries TRBV12-3 or TRBV12-4 and TRBJ1-5; D possibly corresponds to TRBD1 (6 bases). There are 14 residues in the CDR3. DNA of the CDR3: TGTGCCAGCAGGGACAACAGGGTAGATCAGCCCCAGCATTTC. Protein: CASRDNRVDQPQHF.

This sequence joins TRBV14 and TRBJ2-3; TRBD2 matches 8 bases. V shed 2 bases and J 5 bases; nucleotides not matched to a gene: 12. From germline, CDR1 is SGHDN and CDR2 FVKESK. This CDR3 is 17 amino acids long. Here the CDR3 DNA reads TGTGCCAGCAGCCAAAGGAGTAACGGGAGGGCCGGAGATACGCAGTATTTT. Translation: CASSQRSNGRAGDTQYF.

Only a few counts were recorded for this clonotype. This rearrangement joins TRBV20-1 to TRBJ1-6; possible D gene TRBD1, 5 bases. This CDR3 spans 15 amino acids. Germline V gives CDR1 DFQATT, CDR2 SNEGSKA (reference sequence). V lost 0 bases and J 10 bases, leaving 16 bases between the germline ends. In DNA, the CDR3 is TGCAGTGCTAGAGATCTAGGAGAGGGACTCTCACCCCTCCACTTT. Its protein is CSARDLGEGLSPLHF.

The chain combines TRBV5-1 with TRBJ2-3; weak D call: TRBD2 (5 bases). The CDR3 covers 16 residues. V shed 1 base and J shed 6 bases, with 18 bases lying between them. Germline V CDR1 and CDR2: SGHRS, YFSETQ. The CDR3, as DNA: TGCGCCAGCAGCTTGCACCCGGGCCCTCTAGCTGATACGCAGTATTTT. This gives the protein CASSLHPGPLADTQYF.

This clonotype was seen only a few times. The J gene is TRBJ2-5, the V gene TRBV7-9, with D unclear. The CDR3 is made up of 13 amino acids. Germline assignment: CDR1 SEHNR and CDR2 FQNEAQ (reference sequence). V dropped 2 bases and J dropped 7 bases, with 11 bases sitting between them. This CDR3 is CASSLLLSGTQYF. CDR3 in DNA: TGTGCCAGCAGCTTACTTCTCTCTGGGACCCAGTACTTC.

This clonotype came up a few times. The chain links TRBV7-9 to TRBJ1-2, with D tentatively TRBD1 (5 bases). V was shortened by 5 bases and J by 5 bases, with 12 bases between the two germline ends. This CDR3 comprises 13 residues. CDR1 and CDR2 (germline): SEHNR, FQNEAQ (reference sequence). Here the CDR3 DNA reads TGTGCCAGCAGCCCACCGGGGCAATATGGCTACACCTTC. Its protein is CASSPPGQYGYTF.

The chain has TRBV20-1 and TRBJ2-6; D is tentatively TRBD1 or TRBD2 (5 bases each). Trimming removed 0 bases from V and 2 bases from J, with 11 bases in between. The CDR3 is 16 residues long. The V gene's germline CDR1 is DFQATT and CDR2 SNEGSKA (reference sequence). The CDR3 DNA reads TGCAGTGCTAGAGATTGGAGGACAACTGGGGCCAACGTCCTGACTTTC. Translated, it gives CSARDWRTTGANVLTF.

This clonotype was counted only a few times. The chain links TRBV5-1 to TRBJ1-2; 8 bases align to TRBD1. The J segment lost 6 bases and the V segment lost 3 bases, leaving 4 bases of the junction unmatched. There are 13 residues in the CDR3. Germline V gene sequence: CDR1 SGHRS, CDR2 YFSETQ. CDR3: CASSSDRGDGYTF. CDR3 DNA: TGCGCCAGCAGCTCCGACAGGGGAGATGGCTACACCTTC.

The V call is TRBV7-2, the J call TRBJ1-4; D remains unclear. The CDR3 spans 15 residues. Germline V CDR1 and CDR2: SGHTA, FQGNSA. Trimming took off 4 bases at V and 5 bases at J, with 14 bases between the two ends. CDR3 in DNA: TGTGCCAGCAGCTACGAGGGCGCCGGAAATGAAAAACTGTTTTTT. Its translation is CASSYEGAGNEKLFF. The full variable domain, completed using reference TRBV7-2 and TRBJ1-4, is GAGVSQSPSNKVTEKGKDVELRCDPISGHTALYWYRQSLGQGLEFLIYFQGNSAPDKSGLPSDRFSAERTGGSVSTLTIQRTQQEDSAVYLCASSYEGAGNEKLFFGSGTQLSVL.

This clonotype appeared many times. One end of the junction varies from germline; a read error may be responsible. The chain links TRBV5-1 to TRBJ1-6; 7 bases map to TRBD1. CDR3 size: 14 residues. Per germline, CDR1 SGHRS and CDR2 YFSETQ. The CDR3 reads CATSWDSGASPLHF. The DNA for the CDR3 is TGCGCCACCAGCTGGGACAGTGGTGCATCACCCCTCCACTTT.

This clonotype was seen a handful of times. The chain links TRBV12-3 or TRBV12-4 to TRBJ1-1; D is unclear. V lost 2 bases, J lost 5 bases, and 9 bases lay in between. This CDR3 is 13 amino acids long. DNA of the CDR3: TGTGCCAGCAGTTTACTAGTCGGAACTGAAGCTTTCTTT. It specifies CASSLLVGTEAFF.